This passage covers 28 T cell receptor beta chains from one sample sequenced in a study of long-term antiretroviral therapy in people with HIV. Version v3.0 of the immunoSEQ assay was performed at survey level. Assay: immunoSEQ multiplex PCR; the TCRdb copy retains only in-frame clones and omits some. The sample has around 19,000 clones, 60% to 85% seen once; the top ten hold roughly 8%. The sample was unsorted PBMCs, taken at the start of antiretroviral therapy. These receptor sequences come from a man younger than 45 with HIV.

This chain connects TRBV30 to TRBJ1-1, with no clear D. Germline V CDR1 and CDR2: GTSNPN, SVGIG (reference sequence). This CDR3 is 11 amino acids long. V was shortened by 4 bases and J by 0 bases, with 3 bases between the two germline ends. CDR3 coding DNA: TGTGCCTGGACCTTGAACACTGAAGCTTTCTTT. It encodes CAWTLNTEAFF.

The chain employs TRBV29-1 and TRBJ1-2; D not resolved. CDR3 length: 13 amino acids. Germline V gives CDR1 SQVTM, CDR2 ANQGSEA. V gave up 2 bases and J gave up 2 bases, with 9 bases separating them. The CDR3 nucleotides are TGCAGCGTTGAAAAGGGAGGCAACTATGGCTACACCTTC. It specifies CSVEKGGNYGYTF.

The chain employs TRBV28 and TRBJ1-6; D is perhaps TRBD1 (6 bases). The CDR3 covers 15 residues. V was trimmed by 3 bases and J by 6 bases, leaving 12 bases between them. Germline V lookup: CDR1 MDHEN, CDR2 SYDVKM. The DNA of the CDR3 is TGTGCCAGCAGTTTGACAGGAGGGAGTAATTCACCCCTCCACTTT. This codes for CASSLTGGSNSPLHF.

The chain couples TRBV27 to TRBJ2-7; TRBD1 agrees at 10 bases. Per germline, CDR1 MNHEY and CDR2 SMNVEV (reference sequence). The CDR3 has 14 residues. V gave up 6 bases and J gave up 4 bases; unmatched junction bases: 6. This CDR3 is CASRRTGGSYEQYF. In DNA, the CDR3 is TGTGCCAGCAGGCGGACAGGGGGTTCTTACGAGCAGTACTTC.

The chain links TRBV7-9 to TRBJ2-1; D not resolved. Trimming took off 1 base at V and 7 bases at J, with 14 bases between the two ends. The CDR3 has 15 amino acids. The germline gives CDR1 SEHNR, CDR2 FQNEAQ (reference sequence). The chain's CDR3 is CASSLVDGGKNEQFF. The CDR3 region has the DNA TGTGCCAGCAGCTTAGTTGATGGTGGAAAAAATGAGCAGTTCTTC.

This rearrangement joins TRBV27 to TRBJ2-7; the match to TRBD2 covers 7 bases. J was trimmed by 7 bases and V by 4 bases; bases with no gene match: 4. Germline V lookup: CDR1 MNHEY, CDR2 SMNVEV (reference sequence). The CDR3 loop spans 12 amino acids. The CDR3 region has the DNA TGTGCCAGCAGTTCCCTCGGGAGGGAGCAGTACTTC. Translation: CASSSLGREQYF.

The chain carries TRBV27 and TRBJ1-1; possible D gene TRBD1, 5 bases. This CDR3 is 14 amino acids long. Germline CDR1 is MNHEY and CDR2 is SMNVEV (reference sequence). The germline V and J ends were trimmed by 5 bases and 5 bases, with 15 bases remaining between them. CDR3 residues: CASSPDRGGTEAFF. DNA for the CDR3: TGTGCCAGCAGTCCGGATCGTGGGGGGACTGAAGCTTTCTTT.

This clone was detected a few times. The chain joins TRBV28 to TRBJ2-1; D not certain. There are 11 residues in the CDR3. The V gene's germline CDR1 is MDHEN and CDR2 SYDVKM. Trimming took 4 bases from V and 7 from J, leaving 5 bases between them. CDR3 DNA sequence: TGTGCCAGCAGTTATGGGAATGAGCAGTTCTTC. Its protein is CASSYGNEQFF.

CDR3 DNA sequence: TGTGCCATCAGTGCACGGAGCACCGAAGAGACCCAGTACTTC. Protein: CAISARSTEETQYF. The chain links TRBV10-3 to TRBJ2-5; D is unresolved. Trimming stripped 4 bases from V and 3 bases from J, with 12 bases between. The CDR3 runs to 14 residues. Germline loops: CDR1 ENHRY, CDR2 SYGVKD.

This clone was seen more than once but under ten times. The gene calls are TRBV7-9 and TRBJ2-5, with no clear D. With 1 base removed from V and 5 bases from J, the gap between germline ends came to 14 bases. In germline, CDR1 is SEHNR, CDR2 FQNEAQ (reference sequence). The CDR3 runs 15 residues. CDR3 DNA: TGTGCCAGCAGCTTAGACCTGGCAGCAAGGGAGACCCAGTACTTC. It yields the protein CASSLDLAARETQYF.

This clone was counted between two and nine times. V gene TRBV5-8 combines with J gene TRBJ1-5, with a possible D match to TRBD1 (5 bases). The germline CDR1 and CDR2 sequences are SGHTS and YDEGEE. Trimming removed 0 bases at V and 4 bases at J, with 8 bases between. The CDR3 has 14 amino acids. The CDR3 DNA follows: TGTGCCAGCAGCTTGGGACAGAGAAATCAGCCCCAGCATTTT. Its protein is CASSLGQRNQPQHF.

In this sample, this clone turned up a few times. The chain joins TRBV4-1 to TRBJ2-7; TRBD2 aligns across 7 bases. The CDR3 covers 17 residues. The V gene's germline CDR1 is MGHRA and CDR2 YSYEKL. V dropped 1 base and J dropped 4; count of bases not matched to a gene: 13. Here the CDR3 reads CASSQGPPGLTDYEQYF. For the CDR3, the DNA is TGCGCCAGCAGCCAAGGCCCGCCGGGACTAACGGATTACGAGCAGTACTTC.

The chain links TRBV4-3 to TRBJ1-5; D is perhaps TRBD1 (5 bases). The CDR3 runs to 15 residues. The V end was cut by 0 bases, the J end by 0 bases, with 6 bases between. Germline-derived CDR1 and CDR2 are LGHNA and YSLEER. The CDR3 bases are TGCGCCAGCAGCCAAGATCAGGGTAGCAATCAGCCCCAGCATTTT. Protein sequence: CASSQDQGSNQPQHF.

This clone was found a few times. This chain connects TRBV27 to TRBJ1-5; no clear D. Germline V lookup: CDR1 MNHEY, CDR2 SMNVEV (reference sequence). V dropped 6 bases and J dropped 2 bases, with 5 bases sitting between them. This CDR3 has 12 residues. CDR3 loop: CASSHGNQPQHF. For the CDR3, the DNA is TGTGCCAGCAGCCACGGCAATCAGCCCCAGCATTTT.

The gene calls are TRBV4-3 and TRBJ1-2; D is uncertain. The CDR3 has 15 residues. Trimming stripped 1 base from V and 2 bases from J, with 11 bases between. The V gene's germline CDR1 is LGHNA and CDR2 YSLEER. CDR3 DNA: TGCGCCAGCAGCCAAGGCTTCGGAGGGAACTATGGCTACACCTTC. Protein: CASSQGFGGNYGYTF.

This sequence joins TRBV4-2 and TRBJ2-4; 10 bases fit TRBD2. Unmatched junction bases numbered 4, after V lost 0 bases and J lost 2 bases. CDR1 is LGHNA and CDR2 is YNFKEQ in the germline V gene. CDR3 length: 17 residues. In DNA form, the CDR3 reads TGTGCCAGCAGCCAAGATCTACTAGCGGGATCCAAAAACATTCAGTACTTC. As protein: CASSQDLLAGSKNIQYF.

This clone was seen only once. The chain is built from TRBV7-2 and TRBJ2-1, with 10 bases lining up with TRBD1. Germline V gives CDR1 SGHTA, CDR2 FQGNSA. This CDR3 is 17 amino acids long. Trimming at V came to 2 bases and at J to 10 bases, leaving 14 bases not matched to a gene. This chain's CDR3 is CASSLPDGTGVFGEQFF. The CDR3 DNA sequence: TGTGCCAGCAGCTTACCCGACGGGACAGGGGTCTTCGGGGAGCAGTTCTTC.

V is TRBV19 and J is TRBJ1-1; D is uncertain. V was clipped by 2 bases and J by 5 bases, with 15 bases between them. CDR1 is LNHDA, CDR2 SQIVND, per germline (reference sequence). This CDR3 has 15 amino acids. CDR3 DNA sequence: TGTGCCAGTAGTATAAGTCAGTTTGCTGCAACTGAAGCTTTCTTT. This translates into CASSISQFAATEAFF. The full variable domain, with the rest looked up from reference TRBV19 and TRBJ1-1, is DGGITQSPKYLFRKEGQNVTLSCEQNLNHDAMYWYRQDPGQGLRLIYYSQIVNDFQKGDIAEGYSVSREKKESFPLTVTSAQKNPTAFYLCASSISQFAATEAFFGQGTRLTVV.

This chain links TRBV10-3 with TRBJ2-7; 14 bases are shared with TRBD2. The V and J ends lost 8 bases and 5 bases, in that order; junction bases with no gene match: 2. Germline-derived CDR1 and CDR2 are ENHRY and SYGVKD. This CDR3 has 13 residues. The CDR3 protein is CAIGGLAGDEQYF. CDR3 sequence (DNA): TGTGCCATCGGGGGACTAGCGGGAGACGAGCAGTACTTC.

This chain uses TRBV15 with TRBJ1-1, with a possible D match to TRBD1 (6 bases). The CDR3 extends over 13 amino acids. Per germline, CDR1 LNHNV and CDR2 YYDKDF (reference sequence). The ends were cut back, 0 bases at V and 6 bases at J, with 8 bases in the middle. CDR3 loop: CATSRDGGAEAFF. The CDR3, as DNA: TGTGCCACCAGCAGAGATGGGGGCGCTGAAGCTTTCTTT.

This chain joins TRBV6-5 and TRBJ2-1; the match to TRBD1 covers 9 bases. Unmatched junction bases numbered 11, after V lost 4 bases and J lost 7 bases. The CDR3 runs to 16 residues. The germline V gene encodes CDR1 MNHEY and CDR2 SVGAGI. CDR3 region: CASSWNRDRVGNEQFF. Written as DNA, the CDR3 is TGTGCCAGCAGTTGGAACCGGGACAGGGTGGGTAATGAGCAGTTCTTC.

The chain joins TRBV29-1 to TRBJ1-1, with 8 bases aligning to TRBD1. Germline trimming cut 5 bases from V and 1 base from J; bases unmatched to any gene: 6. The CDR3 totals 14 residues. Germline CDR1 SQVTM, CDR2 ANQGSEA. The CDR3 loop reads CSVTQTGANTEAFF. The CDR3 nucleotides are TGCAGCGTTACCCAGACAGGGGCGAACACTGAAGCTTTCTTT.

This chain links TRBV28 with TRBJ2-7, with 7 bases fitting TRBD1. This CDR3 contains 16 residues. Germline V gives CDR1 MDHEN, CDR2 SYDVKM. The junction had 11 bases not matched to a gene; V was cut back by 6 bases and J by 0 bases. The CDR3 nucleotides are TGTGCCAGCAGATACAAATCCGGGACAGTCTCCTACGAGCAGTACTTC. It codes for CASRYKSGTVSYEQYF. Drawing the rest from reference TRBV28 and TRBJ2-7, the complete variable domain is DVKVTQSSRYLVKRTGEKVFLECVQDMDHENMFWYRQDPGLGLRLIYFSYDVKMKEKGDIPEGYSVSREKKERFSLILESASTNQTSMYLCASRYKSGTVSYEQYFGPGTRLTVT.

V and J are TRBV19 and TRBJ1-2; tentative D call: TRBD1 (5 bases). The CDR3 length is 13 residues. Germline V gene lookup returns CDR1 LNHDA and CDR2 SQIVND (reference sequence). V was shortened by 3 bases and J by 4 bases, with 9 bases between the two germline ends. The DNA for the CDR3 is TGTGCCAGTAGTATTGGGGCACCCTATGGCTACACCTTC. Translated, it gives CASSIGAPYGYTF. Combining the CDR3 with reference TRBV19 and TRBJ1-2 gives the whole variable domain DGGITQSPKYLFRKEGQNVTLSCEQNLNHDAMYWYRQDPGQGLRLIYYSQIVNDFQKGDIAEGYSVSREKKESFPLTVTSAQKNPTAFYLCASSIGAPYGYTFGSGTRLTVV.

This chain links TRBV18 with TRBJ2-5; D ambiguous. Germline V lookup: CDR1 KGHSH, CDR2 LQKENI. The V end lost 3 bases, the J end lost 5 bases, and 13 bases lay between the germline ends. The CDR3 runs to 14 residues. The CDR3 region is CASSPWANDETQYF. The CDR3 coding sequence is TGTGCCAGCTCACCCTGGGCGAATGATGAGACCCAGTACTTC.

CDR3 DNA: TGTGCCAGCAGCCACGAAATAGTTGCAACTAATGAAAAACTGTTTTTT. Amino acid sequence: CASSHEIVATNEKLFF. V and J are TRBV7-2 and TRBJ1-4; D remains ambiguous. Germline CDR1 and CDR2: SGHTA and FQGNSA. CDR3 length equals 16 residues. The ends were cut back, 5 bases at V and 0 bases at J, with 13 bases in the middle.

J is TRBJ2-1 and V is TRBV6-5; D is possibly TRBD1 (6 bases). This CDR3 is built from 15 residues. Germline lookup yields CDR1 MNHEY and CDR2 SVGAGI. V was trimmed by 0 bases and J by 9 bases, leaving 15 bases between them. This CDR3 reads CASSYSFTGTVEQFF. CDR3 nucleotides: TGTGCCAGCAGTTACTCATTCACAGGGACCGTTGAGCAGTTCTTC.

The chain joins TRBV11-3 to TRBJ2-1, with TRBD1 as a possible D gene (7 bases). CDR1 and CDR2 (germline): SGHNT, YENEEA. The V end was cut by 5 bases, the J end by 2 bases, with 16 bases between. This CDR3 spans 16 amino acids. The DNA for the CDR3 is TGTGCCAGCAGCCTTCCGGCCAGGGGGGCCTACAATGAGCAGTTCTTC. It translates to CASSLPARGAYNEQFF.